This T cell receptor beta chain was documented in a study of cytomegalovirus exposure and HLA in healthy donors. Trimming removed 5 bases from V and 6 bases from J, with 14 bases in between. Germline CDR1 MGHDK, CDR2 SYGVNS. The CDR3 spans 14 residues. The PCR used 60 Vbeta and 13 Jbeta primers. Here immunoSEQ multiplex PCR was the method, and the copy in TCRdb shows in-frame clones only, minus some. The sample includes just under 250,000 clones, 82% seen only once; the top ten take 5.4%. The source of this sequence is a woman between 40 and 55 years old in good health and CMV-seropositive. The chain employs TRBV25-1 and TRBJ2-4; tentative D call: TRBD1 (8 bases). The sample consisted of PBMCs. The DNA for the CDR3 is TGTGCCAGCAGTTGGACAGGGAGGGGAAACATTCAGTACTTC. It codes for CASSWTGRGNIQYF.